These T cell receptor beta chains were read from a single sample in a study of long-term antiretroviral therapy in people with HIV. Profiled with immunoSEQ multiplex PCR; TCRdb holds only in-frame clones, not every one. The sample carries under 30,000 clones, 75% to 85% recorded once. This material consisted of unsorted PBMCs, taken 0.3 years after starting antiretroviral therapy. The receptors come from a man in his forties with HIV. CDR3s include the opening cysteine and the closing phenylalanine or tryptophan. Each record gives: CDR3 DNA, CDR3 protein, V gene, clone size, J gene, D gene. A D gene is named only where the DNA matches it firmly. Clone size appears in some rows only: once, few, many, or a class for an expanded clone.

DNA: TGTGCCAGAAGCGATGGCCCTTTT
CDR3: CARSDGPF
V: TRBV7-5
size: .
J: TRBJ1-4
D: .

DNA: TGTGCCAGCAGTTACGACAGAGCCTACGAGCAGTACTTC
CDR3: CASSYDRAYEQYF
V: TRBV6-5
size: .
J: TRBJ2-7
D: .

DNA: TGTGCCAGCGGCGGGGGGTCCTACGAGCAGTACTTC
CDR3: CASGGGSYEQYF
V: TRBV13
size: .
J: TRBJ2-7
D: TRBD2

DNA: TGTGCCAGCAGCCTATTTCCCCCGGACAGTTTGAGGGATACGCAGTATTTT
CDR3: CASSLFPPDSLRDTQYF
V: TRBV5-4
size: .
J: TRBJ2-3
D: .

DNA: TGTGCCAGCAGCCCCGACAGTTCCTTCAAGGGCCTCCACTTT
CDR3: CASSPDSSFKGLHF
V: TRBV7-6
size: few
J: TRBJ1-6
D: .

DNA: TGTGCCAGCAGCTTGACAGGGGCGAACACTGAAGCTTTCTTT
CDR3: CASSLTGANTEAFF
V: TRBV7-9
size: .
J: TRBJ1-1
D: TRBD1

DNA: TGTGCCAGCAGCCAACCAGGGGGCAATCAGCCCCAGCATTTT
CDR3: CASSQPGGNQPQHF
V: TRBV4-2
size: .
J: TRBJ1-5
D: .

DNA: TGTGCCAGCAGCCTGGGGGGGGTGAACACTGAAGCTTTCTTT
CDR3: CASSLGGVNTEAFF
V: TRBV7-9
size: .
J: TRBJ1-1
D: .

DNA: TGCGCCAGCAGTCGAACTAGCGGGAGGGACGGTGAGCAGTTCTTC
CDR3: CASSRTSGRDGEQFF
V: TRBV4-3
size: .
J: TRBJ2-1
D: TRBD2

DNA: TGTGCCAGCAACCCGGGTCAGGGCTCTGGAAACACCATATATTTT
CDR3: CASNPGQGSGNTIYF
V: TRBV9
size: .
J: TRBJ1-3
D: .

DNA: TGTGCCAGCACCCCAACGAACACCGGGGAGCTGTTTTTT
CDR3: CASTPTNTGELFF
V: TRBV11-2
size: few
J: TRBJ2-2
D: .

DNA: TGCGCCAGCAGCTCGCTAGCGGGAGGGCAGAATGAGCAGTTCTTC
CDR3: CASSSLAGGQNEQFF
V: TRBV5-1
size: .
J: TRBJ2-1
D: TRBD2

DNA: TGTGCCAGCAGCGTAGAGGCAGGGACCTTTTCCTACGAGCAGTACTTC
CDR3: CASSVEAGTFSYEQYF
V: TRBV9
size: medium-sized
J: TRBJ2-7
D: .

DNA: TGTGCCAGCAGTTTATCTGACCCACCGGGAGAGCAGTACTTC
CDR3: CASSLSDPPGEQYF
V: TRBV28
size: .
J: TRBJ2-7
D: .